A single TCR beta chain is shown here with its context. The data belong to a study of T cell changes during pregnancy in multiple sclerosis. The CDR3 totals 16 residues. Germline V gives CDR1 MDHEN, CDR2 SYDVKM. With V trimmed by 6 bases and J by 0 bases, 4 bases remained unmatched. TCRdb's table, derived via immunoSEQ multiplex PCR, lists solely in-frame clones and lacks some. Of approximately 46,000 clones in the sample, roughly nine tenths were seen once. This specimen was CD4+ T cells from peripheral blood mononuclear cells, taken after pregnancy. The rearrangement joins TRBV28 to TRBJ2-6; TRBD1 matches 8 bases. This TCR was recovered from a female donor with multiple sclerosis, enrolled in a pregnancy study. CDR3 in DNA: TGTGCCAGCAGCACAGGGGGGAGCTCTGGGGCCAACGTCCTGACTTTC. Encoded protein: CASSTGGSSGANVLTF.